This TCR beta chain was captured in a study of T cells in Graves' hyperthyroidism and ophthalmopathy. Using RNA transcripts as the source, TCR beta CDR3 regions were amplified. HTBI primers were the set used in a first-round RT-PCR of the TCR CDR3. TCRdb itself ran the multiplex PCR reads through MiXCR, one entry per CDR3 protein. This sample has roughly 750,000 distinct CDR3 sequences, with less than 20% found just once. Absent ophthalmopathy progression within 18 months defined stable Graves' hyperthyroidism. Uncontrolled infection, other autoimmune disease, pregnancy or lactation excluded patients. Trimming took 2 bases from V and 0 from J, leaving 10 bases between them. The CDR3 is 14 amino acids. Germline V CDR1 and CDR2: DFQATT, SNEGSKA (reference sequence). This clonotype showed up many times. What it recognizes is unknown. Study observations and caveats: Within blood appeared most thyroid clonotypes that had expanded above 0.001.

The sequencing sample was made of blood. The chain links TRBV20-1 to TRBJ1-2; D gene uncertain. The TCR sequence derives from a man aged 18 to 35 with Graves' hyperthyroidism. The CDR3 here is CSARQFPANYGYTF. The CDR3 DNA reads as TGCAGTGCTAGACAGTTTCCCGCTAACTATGGCTACACCTTC.